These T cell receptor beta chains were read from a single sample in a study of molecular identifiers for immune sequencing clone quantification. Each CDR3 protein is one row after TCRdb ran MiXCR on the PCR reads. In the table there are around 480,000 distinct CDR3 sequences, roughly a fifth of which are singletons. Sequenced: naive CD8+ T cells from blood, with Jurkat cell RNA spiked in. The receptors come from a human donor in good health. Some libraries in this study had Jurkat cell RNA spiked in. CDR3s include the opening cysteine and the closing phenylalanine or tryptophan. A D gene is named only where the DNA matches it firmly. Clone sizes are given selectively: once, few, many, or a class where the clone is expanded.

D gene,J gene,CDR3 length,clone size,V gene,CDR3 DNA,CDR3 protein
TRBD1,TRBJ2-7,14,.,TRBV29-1,TGCAGCGTTGTGTTAGAGACAGGGAGCTACGAGCAGTACTTC,CSVVLETGSYEQYF
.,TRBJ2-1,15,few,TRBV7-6,TGTGCCAGCAGCCCACATAAAAGCTCCTACAATGAGCAGTTCTTC,CASSPHKSSYNEQFF
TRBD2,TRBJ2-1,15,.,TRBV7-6,TGTGCCAGCAGCCCTTCAGCGGGAGGCCGGGGTGAGCAGTTCTTC,CASSPSAGGRGEQFF
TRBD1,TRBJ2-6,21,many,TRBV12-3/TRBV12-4,TGTGCCAGCAGTTTAGCGCCGTTGGGTAGGACAGGTAGACCTGGGGCCAACGTCCTGACTTTC,CASSLAPLGRTGRPGANVLTF
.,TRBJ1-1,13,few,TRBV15,TGTGCCACCTCGGCCAGGGGCGAGACTGAAGCTTTCTTT,CATSARGETEAFF
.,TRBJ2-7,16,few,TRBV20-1,TGCAGTGCTCGATCCCCCCGTGACAGAAGCTCCTACGAGCAGTACTTC,CSARSPRDRSSYEQYF
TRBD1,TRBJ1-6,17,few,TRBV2,TGTGCCAGCAGTGGGGGAAGGGACAGGGGGCATAATTCACCCCTCCACTTT,CASSGGRDRGHNSPLHF
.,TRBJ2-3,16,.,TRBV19,TGTGCCAGTAGTATAGAGTCTGCGGTTTTCACAGATACGCAGTATTTT,CASSIESAVFTDTQYF
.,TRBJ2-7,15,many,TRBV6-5,TGTGCCAGCAGTTACGCGACAGGTTACAGGGACGAGCAGTACTTC,CASSYATGYRDEQYF
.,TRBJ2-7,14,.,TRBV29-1,TGCAGCGTTGAAGGGTGGGGCGCACCTGATGAGCAGTACTTC,CSVEGWGAPDEQYF
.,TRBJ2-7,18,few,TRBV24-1,TGTGCCACCAGTGATGAAGGATTTCTACAGACATTTCCCTACGAGCAGTACTTC,CATSDEGFLQTFPYEQYF
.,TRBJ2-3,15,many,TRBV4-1,TGCGCCAGCAGCCCCTCCCTTGGGGGCACAGATACGCAGTATTTT,CASSPSLGGTDTQYF
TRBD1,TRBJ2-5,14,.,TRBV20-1,TGCAGTGCTAGCGGGACAGGGTATCGAGAGACCCAGTATTTC,CSASGTGYRETQYF
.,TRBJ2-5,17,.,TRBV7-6,TGTGCCAGCAGCCACCAAATAGCCCCGCAGCCTCAAGAGACCCAGTACTTC,CASSHQIAPQPQETQYF